These 20 T cell receptor beta chains were sequenced from one sample in a study of blood T cell repertoires in COVID-19. TCRdb keeps only in-frame clones here, not all; method: immunoSEQ multiplex PCR. The table lists some 270,000 clones, around nine tenths of them singletons, with around 8.8% in the top ten. The material sequenced was peripheral blood. All receptors come from a man between 35 and 55 years old with active or convalescent COVID-19.

The chain recombines TRBV27 with TRBJ2-7, with D possibly matching TRBD1 (6 bases). The CDR3 sequence is 14 residues long. Looked up from germline, CDR1 is MNHEY and CDR2 is SMNVEV (reference sequence). V lost 5 bases to trimming and J lost 3 bases, with 14 bases between them. CDR3 in DNA: TGTGCCAGCAGTCCACAGGGAAATTACTACGAGCAGTACTTC. Translated, it gives CASSPQGNYYEQYF.

V and J are TRBV24-1 and TRBJ2-2; D gene ambiguous. Germline lookup yields CDR1 KGHDR and CDR2 SFDVKD. The V end was cut by 2 bases, the J end by 6 bases, with 9 bases between. The CDR3 spans 14 residues. This CDR3 is CATSDSNSPGELFF. The CDR3 DNA sequence: TGTGCCACCAGTGATTCTAACTCTCCCGGGGAGCTGTTTTTT.

The chain couples TRBV19 to TRBJ2-4; no firm D call. Germline CDR1 and CDR2: LNHDA and SQIVND (reference sequence). The CDR3 loop spans 17 amino acids. V lost 3 bases to trimming and J lost 0 bases, with 15 bases between them. The CDR3 here is CASSIAPLKLAKNIQYF. In DNA, the CDR3 is TGTGCCAGTAGTATCGCCCCTTTGAAGCTAGCCAAAAACATTCAGTACTTC.

The chain joins TRBV6-5 to TRBJ2-2; the match to TRBD1 covers 9 bases. The CDR3 has 15 amino acids. CDR1 is MNHEY and CDR2 is SVGAGI in the germline V gene. Trimming took 8 bases from V and 5 from J; bases not matched to a gene: 9. CDR3 nucleotide sequence: TGTGCCAGCGTACTAGGGACAGGGTCTACCGGGGAGCTGTTTTTT. Translating it yields CASVLGTGSTGELFF.

J is TRBJ2-1 and V is TRBV5-4; 8 bases are a match to TRBD1. Germline assignment: CDR1 SGHNT and CDR2 YYREEE (reference sequence). V dropped 4 bases and J dropped 9; count of bases not matched to a gene: 9. CDR3 length: 14 amino acids. The CDR3 here is CASSPGGVIGEQFF. The CDR3, as DNA: TGTGCCAGCAGCCCAGGGGGCGTCATAGGTGAGCAGTTCTTC. The whole variable domain, remainder taken from reference TRBV5-4 and TRBJ2-1, is ETGVTQSPTHLIKTRGQQVTLRCSSQSGHNTVSWYQQALGQGPQFIFQYYREEENGRGNFPPRFSGLQFPNYSSELNVNALELDDSALYLCASSPGGVIGEQFFGPGTRLTVL.

In its sample, this clone was seen once. The chain couples TRBV6-4 to TRBJ2-3, with TRBD1 matching 9 bases. V was clipped by 3 bases and J by 6 bases; unmatched bases: 4. From germline, CDR1 is MRHNA and CDR2 SNTAGT. The CDR3 runs to 14 residues. The CDR3 is CASSEDRGGDTQYF. The CDR3 region has the DNA TGTGCCAGCAGTGAGGACAGGGGCGGGGATACGCAGTATTTT.

The rearrangement uses TRBV6-5 and TRBJ2-7; TRBD1 aligns across 7 bases. The CDR3 has 13 residues. V was clipped by 7 bases and J by 3 bases; unmatched bases: 6. In germline, CDR1 is MNHEY, CDR2 SVGAGI. CDR3 DNA: TGTGCCAGCATAGGGACAGAGATCTACGAGCAGTACTTC. It is translated as CASIGTEIYEQYF.

The chain recombines TRBV12-3 or TRBV12-4 with TRBJ1-1; D is uncertain. V gave up 4 bases and J gave up 3 bases, with 9 bases separating them. This CDR3 is 13 amino acids long. The CDR3 is CASSSHSDTEAFF. CDR3 sequence (DNA): TGTGCCAGCAGTTCCCACTCGGACACTGAAGCTTTCTTT.

The genes are TRBV5-4 and TRBJ2-7; a possible D gene is TRBD1 (5 bases). In germline, CDR1 is SGHNT, CDR2 YYREEE (reference sequence). Trimming took off 2 bases at V and 5 bases at J, with 5 bases between the two ends. The CDR3 loop spans 11 amino acids. In DNA, the CDR3 is TGTGCCAGCAGCTTAGGGGACGAGCAGTACTTC. This gives the protein CASSLGDEQYF.

In its sample, this clone was seen once. The chain joins TRBV6-5 to TRBJ2-1; 8 bases fit TRBD1. This CDR3 has 14 residues. CDR1 is MNHEY and CDR2 is SVGAGI in the germline V gene. Trimming cost V 6 bases and J 9 bases; bases outside gene matches: 10. CDR3 protein: CASSRTGFIGEQFF. Here the CDR3 DNA reads TGTGCCAGCAGCAGGACAGGGTTTATCGGTGAGCAGTTCTTC.

The V call is TRBV4-1, the J call TRBJ1-1; D is undetermined. The CDR3 is made up of 14 amino acids. CDR1 MGHRA and CDR2 YSYEKL come from the germline V gene. V was cut by 0 bases and J by 4 bases, with 9 bases left in between. The CDR3 DNA follows: TGCGCCAGCAGCCAAGATCAGAGGGCCACTGAAGCTTTCTTT. This sequence encodes CASSQDQRATEAFF.

The chain has TRBV7-9 and TRBJ1-6; 9 bases are a match to TRBD1. The CDR3 is 16 residues long. With 2 bases clipped from V and 6 bases from J, the junction kept 5 bases outside the gene matches. Germline CDR1 reads SEHNR; CDR2 reads FQNEAQ (reference sequence). CDR3 nucleotides: TGTGCCAGCAGCTTATACAGGGGGCAGGGTAATTCACCCCTCCACTTT. Translation: CASSLYRGQGNSPLHF.

The CDR3: CASSQEVGQLYGYTF. CDR3 coding DNA: TGTGCCAGCAGCCAAGAAGTGGGACAATTATATGGCTACACCTTC. The chain joins TRBV4-2 to TRBJ1-2; the D gene is possibly TRBD1 (6 bases). Trimming stripped 0 bases from V and 5 bases from J, with 13 bases between. The CDR3 contains 15 residues. CDR1 is LGHNA and CDR2 is YNFKEQ in the germline V gene.

The V call is TRBV5-4, the J call TRBJ1-6; 8 nucleotides agree with TRBD1. The CDR3 contains 15 residues. Germline CDR1 reads SGHNT; CDR2 reads YYREEE (reference sequence). With V trimmed by 3 bases and J by 8 bases, 7 bases remained unmatched. In DNA, the CDR3 is TGTGCCAGCAGCTCGGACAGGGAGGTGTATTCACCCCTCCACTTT. Translation gives CASSSDREVYSPLHF.

The chain joins TRBV5-1 to TRBJ1-3, with TRBD1 matching over 11 bases. CDR3 size: 16 residues. The V and J ends lost 0 bases and 2 bases, in that order; junction bases with no gene match: 1. CDR1 SGHRS and CDR2 YFSETQ come from the germline V gene. The CDR3 nucleotides read TGCGCCAGCAGCTTGGAGGGACAGGGGGCTGGAAACACCATATATTTT. It encodes CASSLEGQGAGNTIYF.

The chain recombines TRBV7-3 with TRBJ2-7; D possibly corresponds to TRBD2 (5 bases). CDR1 SGHTA and CDR2 FQGTGA come from the germline V gene. The CDR3 extends over 14 amino acids. Trimming shortened V by 10 bases and J by 2 bases, and 18 bases separated the two germline ends. The CDR3, as DNA: TGTGCCACGAGGACTTCCGGGCAGCCCTACGAGCAGTACTTC. Protein: CATRTSGQPYEQYF. The variable domain in full, completed from reference TRBV7-3 and TRBJ2-7, reads GAGVSQTPSNKVTEKGKYVELRCDPISGHTALYWYRQSLGQGPEFLIYFQGTGAADDSGLPNDRFFAVRPEGSVSTLKIQRTERGDSAVYLCATRTSGQPYEQYFGPGTRLTVT.

V and J are TRBV2 and TRBJ1-2; 12 bases agree with TRBD1. The CDR3 contains 16 residues. Trimming cost V 3 bases and J 5 bases; bases outside gene matches: 7. Germline CDR1 SNHLY, CDR2 FYNNEI. CDR3 region: CASSDGTGGRIYGYTF. The CDR3, as DNA: TGTGCCAGCAGTGACGGGACAGGGGGCCGCATTTATGGCTACACCTTC. Complete variable domain (other parts from reference TRBV2 and TRBJ1-2): EPEVTQTPSHQVTQMGQEVILRCVPISNHLYFYWYRQILGQKVEFLVSFYNNEISEKSEIFDDQFSVERPDGSNFTLKIRSTKLEDSAMYFCASSDGTGGRIYGYTFGSGTRLTVV.

This CDR3 is CASSRSSGVNTGELFF. CDR3 sequence (DNA): TGTGCCAGCAGCCGGAGTAGCGGGGTGAACACCGGGGAGCTGTTTTTT. The V and J genes are TRBV3-1 (or the pseudogene TRBV3-2) and TRBJ2-2; 8 bases match TRBD2. The CDR3 contains 16 residues. Unmatched junction bases numbered 5, after V lost 4 bases and J lost 1 base. Germline CDR1 and CDR2: LGHDT and YNNKEL (reference sequence).

The chain couples TRBV5-1 to TRBJ2-6, with 7 bases lining up with TRBD1. CDR1 and CDR2 (germline): SGHRS, YFSETQ. CDR3 length: 19 amino acids. With V trimmed by 6 bases and J by 0 bases, 15 bases remained unmatched. DNA of the CDR3: TGCGCCAGCATGGGATTAAGGGACAGCTACCTCTCTGGGGCCAACGTCCTGACTTTC. Protein sequence: CASMGLRDSYLSGANVLTF.

The chain uses TRBV9 and TRBJ2-1; D is undetermined. This CDR3 has 14 residues. In germline, CDR1 is SGDLS, CDR2 YYNGEE. V lost 4 bases and J 7 bases, leaving 15 bases between the germline ends. The CDR3 here is CASSPARDLNEQFF. The DNA of the CDR3 is TGTGCCAGCAGCCCCGCTAGAGATTTGAATGAGCAGTTCTTC.